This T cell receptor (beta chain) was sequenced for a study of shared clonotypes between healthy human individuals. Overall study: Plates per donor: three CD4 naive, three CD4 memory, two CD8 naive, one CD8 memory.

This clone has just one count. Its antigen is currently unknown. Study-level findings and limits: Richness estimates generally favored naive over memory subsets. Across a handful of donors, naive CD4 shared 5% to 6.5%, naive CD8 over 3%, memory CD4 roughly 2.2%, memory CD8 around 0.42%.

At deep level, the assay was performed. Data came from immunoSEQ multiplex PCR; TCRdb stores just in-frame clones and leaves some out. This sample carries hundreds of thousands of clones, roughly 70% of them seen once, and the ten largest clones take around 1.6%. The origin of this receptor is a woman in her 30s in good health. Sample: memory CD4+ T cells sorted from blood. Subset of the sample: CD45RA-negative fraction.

The CDR3 sequence: CASSFGTPYEQYF. As DNA, the CDR3 is TGTGCCAGCAGTTTCGGGACTCCGTACGAGCAGTACTTC. The chain recombines TRBV6-6 with TRBJ2-7; a weak D match, TRBD2 (6 bases). Germline values: CDR1 MNHNY, CDR2 SVGAGI (reference sequence). With 4 bases removed from V and 4 bases from J, the gap between germline ends came to 11 bases. The CDR3 is 13 amino acids.